Each of the 20 T cell receptor beta chains below was sequenced from the same sample in a study of CD8+ T cells in alopecia areata. Isolated RNA was reverse transcribed into cDNA used as the sequencing template. Clones were sequenced by immunoSEQ multiplex PCR, and TCRdb holds only the in-frame ones, with some missing. Of approximately 130,000 clones in the sample, over 55% were seen once. Treatment noted: oral pan-JAK inhibitor, 5-10 mg twice daily. The starting material was CD4+ T cells sorted from blood, obtained at week 4, from a patient treated with tofacitinib. The receptor set was obtained from a human donor with alopecia areata.

The chain has TRBV7-9 and TRBJ2-7; a weak D match, TRBD2 (6 bases). From germline, CDR1 is SEHNR and CDR2 FQNEAQ (reference sequence). The CDR3 has 15 amino acids. V was clipped by 3 bases and J by 5 bases, with 17 bases between them. The CDR3 sequence: CASSLLGTPSNEQYF. CDR3 bases: TGTGCCAGCAGCTTGCTAGGGACTCCCAGCAACGAGCAGTACTTC.

Here the CDR3 DNA reads TGTGCCAGCAGCCCTAAAAGGGGGCACCAAGAGACCCAGTACTTC. Its translation is CASSPKRGHQETQYF. V gene TRBV7-2 combines with J gene TRBJ2-5; 7 bases match TRBD1. There are 15 residues in the CDR3. After removal of 5 bases from V and 0 bases from J, the junction contained 6 bases not matched to a gene. Per germline, CDR1 SGHTA and CDR2 FQGNSA.

The rearrangement uses TRBV5-6 and TRBJ2-5; 10 bases line up with TRBD1. The CDR3 length is 14 residues. Trimming cost V 3 bases and J 4 bases; bases outside gene matches: 3. CDR1 and CDR2 (germline): SGHDT, YYEEEE. CDR3 loop: CASSSTGGAETQYF. CDR3 sequence (DNA): TGTGCCAGCAGCTCGACAGGGGGCGCAGAGACCCAGTACTTC.

The DNA for the CDR3 is TGCGCCAGCAGTCAACCGGACAGCAACTATGGCTACACCTTC. Amino acid sequence: CASSQPDSNYGYTF. V usage is TRBV23-1 and J usage is TRBJ1-2; tentatively, D is TRBD1 (6 bases). TRBV23-1 is an ORF, and what it does is uncertain. V was trimmed by 2 bases and J by 2 bases, leaving 9 bases between them. The CDR3 is made up of 14 amino acids.

The rearrangement links TRBV4-2 to TRBJ2-2; possibly TRBD2 for D (5 bases). The CDR3 covers 15 residues. The germline gives CDR1 LGHNA, CDR2 YNFKEQ. Trimming took off 3 bases at V and 6 bases at J, with 14 bases between the two ends. The CDR3 DNA reads as TGTGCCAGCAGCCAGACCCTGGGAGAGGCCGGGGAGCTGTTTTTT. Amino acid sequence: CASSQTLGEAGELFF.

This chain uses TRBV30 with TRBJ1-2, with 10 bases matching TRBD1. Trimming took 6 bases from V and 2 from J; bases not matched to a gene: 9. CDR1 and CDR2 (germline): GTSNPN, SVGIG (reference sequence). CDR3 size: 15 residues. CDR3 DNA sequence: TGTGCCTGCAGCCGGGACAGGGGCCGGAACTATGGCTACACCTTC. Amino acids: CACSRDRGRNYGYTF.

This clone was detected a few times. The gene calls are TRBV30 and TRBJ1-1; D call uncertain. CDR1 is GTSNPN, CDR2 SVGIG, per germline (reference sequence). The CDR3 totals 17 residues. V lost 3 bases and J lost 1, with 21 bases in between. The CDR3 bases are TGTGCCTGGAGGGCACTTGGACGGGGAGGATGGAACACTGAAGCTTTCTTT. This sequence encodes CAWRALGRGGWNTEAFF.

The chain links TRBV30 to TRBJ2-7; D not resolved. CDR3 length: 12 amino acids. The germline V and J ends were trimmed by 5 bases and 0 bases, with 8 bases remaining between them. Per germline, CDR1 GTSNPN and CDR2 SVGIG (reference sequence). Written as DNA, the CDR3 is TGTGCCTGGGGCTATATCTCCTACGAGCAGTACTTC. Amino acids: CAWGYISYEQYF.

The chain's CDR3 is CASSRLGGGQETQYF. CDR3 nucleotides: TGCGCCAGCAGCAGGTTGGGTGGGGGTCAAGAGACCCAGTACTTC. The V and J genes are TRBV5-1 and TRBJ2-5, with D perhaps being TRBD1 or TRBD2 (5 bases each). The CDR3 consists of 15 residues. V was shortened by 4 bases and J by 2 bases, with 15 bases between the two germline ends. Germline V gives CDR1 SGHRS, CDR2 YFSETQ.

The chain employs TRBV9 and TRBJ2-1; 9 bases map to TRBD2. Germline V gene sequence: CDR1 SGDLS, CDR2 YYNGEE. The CDR3 covers 14 residues. V lost 4 bases, J lost 7 bases, and 6 bases stayed unmatched. The CDR3 is CASSHRTSVNEQFF. The CDR3 coding sequence is TGTGCCAGCAGCCACCGGACTAGCGTAAATGAGCAGTTCTTC.

The chain uses TRBV27 and TRBJ1-1; unclear D gene. Germline V gene sequence: CDR1 MNHEY, CDR2 SMNVEV (reference sequence). CDR3 length: 12 amino acids. The V gene lost 10 bases and the J gene lost 4 bases, with 13 bases spanning the gap. The CDR3 DNA follows: TGTGCCACCCAGGCGGCGAGCACTGAAGCTTTCTTT. Its translation is CATQAASTEAFF.

The chain carries TRBV27 and TRBJ2-5; possibly TRBD1 or TRBD2 for D (5 bases each). The CDR3 has 16 residues. V lost 4 bases to trimming and J lost 3 bases, with 18 bases between them. Germline CDR1 reads MNHEY; CDR2 reads SMNVEV (reference sequence). In DNA, the CDR3 is TGTGCCAGCAGTTCCTTTTACGGGGCCGCCAAAGAGACCCAGTACTTC. Translated: CASSSFYGAAKETQYF.

This chain connects TRBV29-1 to TRBJ2-7; maybe TRBD1 (6 bases). V gave up 6 bases and J gave up 3 bases, with 15 bases separating them. Germline V CDR1 and CDR2: SQVTM, ANQGSEA. The CDR3 length is 13 residues. As DNA, the CDR3 is TGCAGCGTCCTACAGGGTTCCTTCTACGAGCAGTACTTC. It is translated as CSVLQGSFYEQYF.

The chain links TRBV15 to TRBJ2-3; 10 nucleotides agree with TRBD1. J gave up 3 bases and V 0 bases, and 6 bases lay outside the gene matches. CDR1 and CDR2 from the germline V gene are LNHNV and YYDKDF (reference sequence). CDR3 length: 17 amino acids. The chain's CDR3 is CATSRDRQGQGTDTQYF. The CDR3 nucleotides are TGTGCCACCAGCAGAGATAGACAGGGACAGGGGACAGATACGCAGTATTTT.

V and J are TRBV15 and TRBJ1-6; no clear D gene. There are 14 residues in the CDR3. The V gene lost 11 bases and the J gene lost 8 bases, with 19 bases spanning the gap. CDR1 is LNHNV, CDR2 YYDKDF, per germline (reference sequence). The chain's CDR3 is CAATRTYRDSPLHF. The CDR3, as DNA: TGTGCCGCCACACGGACCTACCGGGATTCACCCCTCCACTTT.

This chain links TRBV7-9 with TRBJ2-5; maybe TRBD2 (6 bases). Germline V gives CDR1 SEHNR, CDR2 FQNEAQ (reference sequence). Trimming took 1 base from V and 4 from J, leaving 7 bases between them. This CDR3 comprises 13 residues. For the CDR3, the DNA is TGTGCCAGCAGCTTAGTGGGGGGAGAGACCCAGTACTTC. Protein: CASSLVGGETQYF.

As to this clone: The sample holds other DNA sequences that translate to the same CDR3. J is TRBJ2-5 and V is TRBV9, with D perhaps matching TRBD1 (5 bases). The CDR3 runs 12 residues. V was clipped by 0 bases and J by 5 bases, with 5 bases between them. The germline gives CDR1 SGDLS, CDR2 YYNGEE. The CDR3 spells CASSVEGETQYF. The DNA for the CDR3 is TGTGCCAGCAGCGTAGAGGGGGAGACCCAGTACTTC.

The chain is built from TRBV4-1 and TRBJ1-4; no reliable D call. The CDR3 runs to 16 residues. Germline-derived CDR1 and CDR2 are MGHRA and YSYEKL. V shed 0 bases and J shed 4 bases, with 12 bases lying between them. The CDR3 DNA follows: TGCGCCAGCAGCCAAGATGAAAGGTCTGATAATGAAAAACTGTTTTTT. It encodes CASSQDERSDNEKLFF.

The chain couples TRBV11-2 to TRBJ2-3; no definite D call. This CDR3 region has 13 residues. Trimming took off 5 bases at V and 4 bases at J, with 10 bases between the two ends. CDR1 is SGHAT and CDR2 is FQNNGV in the germline V gene. The CDR3 reads CASSLYQADTQYF. CDR3 in DNA: TGTGCCAGCAGCCTATACCAGGCAGATACGCAGTATTTT.

This rearrangement joins TRBV5-1 to TRBJ2-2; D uncertain. The CDR3 covers 14 residues. Between the trimmed V and J ends, which lost 0 bases and 4 bases, there was a span of 7 bases. The V gene's germline CDR1 is SGHRS and CDR2 YFSETQ. The CDR3 DNA reads TGCGCCAGCAGCTTGGAAGCTACCACCGGGGAGCTGTTTTTT. It translates to CASSLEATTGELFF.